The sequence of this TCR beta chain was determined in a study of T cells in Graves' hyperthyroidism and ophthalmopathy. General study points: Blood shared most expanded thyroid clonotypes above 0.001.

This clonotype has ten or more counts. The target antigen is unknown. Germline V CDR1 and CDR2: KGHSH, LQKENI. Trimming removed 0 bases from V and 6 bases from J, with 10 bases in between. This CDR3 has 14 residues. Hyperthyroidism in the patients, aged 18 to 65, was newly diagnosed and under 2 months in duration. Based on clinical symptoms, serum thyroxine and TRAb, thyroid ultrasound and orbital computed tomography, diagnoses were reached. Fresh peripheral blood, 7.5 to 10 ml, was the source of the PBMCs. TCR beta CDR3 region amplification was performed from RNA transcripts. The HTBI primer set drove a first-round RT-PCR of the TCR CDR3. MiXCR was run by TCRdb on the multiplex PCR reads, yielding one entry per CDR3 protein. The repertoire holds approximately 400,000 distinct CDR3 sequences, with roughly 14% as singletons.

V gene TRBV18 combines with J gene TRBJ2-3; unclear D gene. This sequence was found in a man aged 25-45 years with Graves' hyperthyroidism that later progressed to Graves' ophthalmopathy. Sequences were obtained from blood. CDR3 loop: CASSPPSVQDTQYF. CDR3 nucleotide sequence: TGTGCCAGCTCACCACCGTCAGTTCAGGATACGCAGTATTTT.